The sequence of this T cell receptor beta chain was determined in a study of shared clonotypes between healthy human individuals. General study results and limits: Donor clonotype sharing was expected to depend on sequencing depth. Non-shared clonotypes had lower generation probabilities than clonotypes shared by all four sorted-subset donors.

Original analysis: ImmunoSEQ junction-only sequences lacked quality scores, so their filtering differed. The repertoire was sequenced with immunoSEQ multiplex PCR; TCRdb's copy has only in-frame clones and lacks some. V and J calls and clone size are copied from that table; D and trimming were computed from the DNA. The sample has a few million clones; approximately 93% are singletons. The germline gives CDR1 ENHRY, CDR2 SYGVKD. The CDR3 is 16 amino acids. Of note for this clone: What it recognizes is unknown.

The specimen sequenced was naive CD4+ T cells from PBMCs. Subset: CD45RA+ positively selected. The chain links TRBV10-3 to TRBJ2-5, with 7 positions matching TRBD1. The DNA matches TRBJ2-7 better at its end, which makes the J call doubtful. The clonotype comes from a young man in good health. Some clones in this sample may be carry-over from other donors' samples. CDR3 nucleotide sequence: TGTGCCATCAGTGAGTCTCGACCCGGGACAGCCTACGAGCAGTACTTC. Encoded protein: CAISESRPGTAYEQYF.